The source of this TCR beta chain is a study of cytomegalovirus exposure and HLA in healthy donors. Study-level points and caveats: Most TCR sequences were rare, but some public TCRs occurred in many donors.

The CDR3 extends over 13 amino acids. The V end lost 1 base, the J end lost 5 bases, and 9 bases lay between the germline ends. The germline CDR1 and CDR2 sequences are SGDLS and YYNGEE. This clone was observed a single time. Its cognate antigen is unknown. Method: immunoSEQ multiplex PCR; TCRdb's copy keeps in-frame clones and lacks some. The data show roughly 120,000 clones, 89% seen once. This TCR came from a young man in good health and CMV-seronegative. The chain joins TRBV9 to TRBJ2-5; no clear D. What was sequenced was PBMCs. CDR3 DNA sequence: TGTGCCAGCAGCGTATCGTCTCGGGAGACCCAGTACTTC. This codes for CASSVSSRETQYF. Drawing the rest from reference TRBV9 and TRBJ2-5, the complete variable domain is DSGVTQTPKHLITATGQRVTLRCSPRSGDLSVYWYQQSLDQGLQFLIQYYNGEERAKGNILERFSAQQFPDLHSELNLSSLELGDSALYFCASSVSSRETQYFGPGTRLLVL.